These 12 T cell receptor beta chains share one sample of origin, sequenced in a study of regulatory T cells in long-lasting Graves disease. Time point indicated: persistent/refractory GD, antithyroid drugs over 5 years with positive TRAb. The TCR library was made from RNA that had been extracted from PBMCs in TRIzol. The authors built TCR beta libraries using iRepertoire HTBI primers and Arm-PCR of CDR3 regions. TCRdb called the multiplex PCR reads again in MiXCR, with one record for every CDR3 protein. The sample includes under 450,000 distinct CDR3 sequences, less than 25% of them seen just once. The sequencing here drew on peripheral blood mononuclear cells (PBMCs), taken when the disease was refractory, from a patient treated with antithyroid drugs. The receptors originated from a female donor with Graves disease.

This clonotype was seen at least ten times. The rearrangement joins TRBV2 to TRBJ1-2; 10 nucleotides agree with TRBD1. Germline V gives CDR1 SNHLY, CDR2 FYNNEI. The CDR3 extends over 14 amino acids. V trimming: 6 bases; J trimming: 8 bases; junction bases outside the gene matches: 9. The chain's CDR3 is CASRLWDRGKGYTF. CDR3 sequence (DNA): TGTGCCAGCAGGCTCTGGGACAGGGGTAAAGGCTACACCTTC.

With respect to this clonotype: The junction and the germline gene differ at one end; a read error may be behind it. The CDR3, as DNA: TGCGCCAGCAGCCCGCCGTCCTCCTGCGAGCAGTACTTC. This translates into CASSPPSSCEQYF. J is TRBJ2-7 and V is TRBV5-1; no reliable D call. The CDR3 is 13 amino acids. Germline loops: CDR1 SGHRS, CDR2 YFSETQ.

This clonotype was counted many times. This chain connects TRBV6-1 to TRBJ2-7, with a weak D call TRBD1 (5 bases). Germline CDR1 is MNHNS and CDR2 is SASEGT. This CDR3 is built from 15 residues. Trimming removed 6 bases from V and 0 bases from J, with 15 bases in between. The chain's CDR3 is CASSGHDKASYEQYF. CDR3 in DNA: TGTGCCAGCAGCGGACACGATAAGGCCTCCTACGAGCAGTACTTC.

This clonotype was detected ten times or more. V and J are TRBV29-1 and TRBJ2-5, with D tentatively TRBD2 (5 bases). Looked up from germline, CDR1 is SQVTM and CDR2 is ANQGSEA. Trimming took 4 bases from V and 2 from J, leaving 5 bases between them. The CDR3 has 11 amino acids. The chain's CDR3 is CSVAGQETQYF. In DNA, the CDR3 is TGCAGCGTTGCGGGACAAGAGACCCAGTACTTC.

The chain links TRBV4-3 to TRBJ1-1, with a weak D call TRBD1 (5 bases). Per germline, CDR1 LGHNA and CDR2 YSLEER. The CDR3 is 15 amino acids. The germline V and J ends were trimmed by 0 bases and 4 bases, with 12 bases remaining between them. DNA for the CDR3: TGCGCCAGCAGCCAAGATCCCCGGCAGGGCACTGAAGCTTTCTTT. Protein: CASSQDPRQGTEAFF.

The chain couples TRBV28 to TRBJ2-3; D not certain. Trimming took 3 bases from V and 1 from J, leaving 5 bases between them. Germline lookup yields CDR1 MDHEN and CDR2 SYDVKM. The CDR3 runs 13 residues. Here the CDR3 DNA reads TGTGCCAGCAGTTTCAGTGGCACAGATACGCAGTATTTT. As protein: CASSFSGTDTQYF.

This clonotype appeared a few times. Written as DNA, the CDR3 is TGCAGTGCCCGGATGACAGGAAAAAACTATGGCTACACCTTC. Translating gives CSARMTGKNYGYTF. The chain is built from TRBV20-1 and TRBJ1-2; weak D call: TRBD1 (6 bases). From germline, CDR1 is DFQATT and CDR2 SNEGSKA (reference sequence). V was cut by 6 bases and J by 2 bases, with 16 bases left in between. This CDR3 has 14 amino acids.

This clonotype was observed many times. This chain joins TRBV2 and TRBJ2-4; tentative D call: TRBD1 (5 bases). CDR1 is SNHLY and CDR2 is FYNNEI in the germline V gene. The CDR3 is 14 residues long. V lost 1 base and J 6 bases, leaving 10 bases between the germline ends. The CDR3 reads CASSEEGRVNIQYF. CDR3 DNA sequence: TGTGCCAGCAGTGAAGAGGGCAGGGTAAACATTCAGTACTTC.

V and J are TRBV9 and TRBJ1-3; D uncertain. The ends were cut back, 4 bases at V and 2 bases at J, with 13 bases in the middle. The CDR3 has 15 amino acids. The germline V gene encodes CDR1 SGDLS and CDR2 YYNGEE. CDR3 protein: CASSPNEATGNTIYF. CDR3 DNA: TGTGCCAGCAGCCCGAATGAGGCGACTGGAAACACCATATATTTT. The full variable domain, its missing parts supplied by reference TRBV9 and TRBJ1-3, is DSGVTQTPKHLITATGQRVTLRCSPRSGDLSVYWYQQSLDQGLQFLIQYYNGEERAKGNILERFSAQQFPDLHSELNLSSLELGDSALYFCASSPNEATGNTIYFGEGSWLTVV.

This chain connects TRBV5-1 to TRBJ2-5; 11 positions agree with TRBD2. The J segment lost 2 bases and the V segment lost 5 bases, leaving 14 bases of the junction unmatched. This CDR3 spans 18 amino acids. Germline values: CDR1 SGHRS, CDR2 YFSETQ. CDR3 in amino acids: CASSPSLAGVGVQETQYF. The CDR3 DNA reads as TGCGCCAGCAGTCCGTCACTAGCGGGAGTGGGGGTTCAAGAGACCCAGTACTTC. Combining the CDR3 with reference TRBV5-1 and TRBJ2-5 gives the whole variable domain KAGVTQTPRYLIKTRGQQVTLSCSPISGHRSVSWYQQTPGQGLQFLFEYFSETQRNKGNFPGRFSGRQFSNSRSEMNVSTLELGDSALYLCASSPSLAGVGVQETQYFGPGTRLLVL.

The rearrangement uses TRBV2 and TRBJ2-2; 7 nucleotides agree with TRBD2. The length of the CDR3 is 15 residues. With 6 bases clipped from V and 1 base from J, the junction kept 5 bases outside the gene matches. Germline V gene sequence: CDR1 SNHLY, CDR2 FYNNEI. The CDR3 sequence is CASSRRELNTGELFF. CDR3 nucleotides: TGTGCCAGCAGCCGGCGGGAGCTGAACACCGGGGAGCTGTTTTTT.

This clonotype has just a few counts. The rearrangement links TRBV20-1 to TRBJ1-2, with D uncertain. Trimming stripped 4 bases from V and 6 bases from J, with 12 bases between. Germline V lookup: CDR1 DFQATT, CDR2 SNEGSKA (reference sequence). The CDR3 runs to 12 residues. The CDR3 DNA reads TGCAGTGCTAATCCAGCGGACCATGGCTACACCTTC. Amino acid sequence: CSANPADHGYTF.